The TCR beta chain described here comes from a study of T cell changes during pregnancy in multiple sclerosis (dated by TCRdb to about 2019). Turning to the overall study: Changes in the T cell repertoire over the course of pregnancy were examined in this study in women with multiple sclerosis.

Comment on this clone: The antigen it binds to is not known. Base quality data are lacking; no much larger clone is found one base away.

Sequences SGHTA (CDR1) and FQGTGA (CDR2) are obtained from the germline V gene. Including cysteine and phenylalanine, the CDR3 has 15 amino acids. Just the 45-base CDR3 DNA is kept, in frame starting at base 1. A distance of 10 bases separates the germline ends of V and J, which lose 1 base and 1 base respectively. Receptor amplification or capture employed the immunoSEQ multiplex PCR assay. The table was pulled from immuneACCESS by TCRdb, which kept in-frame rearrangements only. Such tables lose some clones; where checked, under half of the loss comes from unresolved V genes, and the rest has no known cause. This sample lists some 93,000 clones; approximately 92% were detected once. Together, the top ten hold approximately 2.2% of the sample.

The receptor was isolated from a female donor with multiple sclerosis, enrolled in a pregnancy study. The sequenced sample was peripheral blood, obtained after pregnancy. The chain links TRBV7-3 with TRBJ2-5; tentative D gene TRBD2, with 7 bases matching. The nucleotides are TGTGCCAGCAGCTTAAACGGGGGGCCCCAAGAGACCCAGTACTTC. Translated, it reads CASSLNGGPQETQYF.